This T cell receptor (beta chain) appears in the sequencing data of a study of T cells in Graves' hyperthyroidism and ophthalmopathy. General study points: Clonotypes that were expanded in thyroid above 0.001 mostly appeared in blood too.

This CDR3 has 17 amino acids. Germline V gene sequence: CDR1 SEHNR, CDR2 FQNEAQ (reference sequence). Trimming shortened V by 1 base and J by 1 base, and 13 bases separated the two germline ends. Amplification yielded TCR beta CDR3 regions, with RNA transcripts as the source. In the first-round RT-PCR of the TCR CDR3, the HTBI primer set was used. TCRdb used MiXCR to reprocess the multiplex PCR reads, holding one entry per CDR3 protein. The sample records around 440,000 distinct CDR3 sequences, 15% to 19% being singletons. Extraction of PBMCs used under 13 ml of fresh peripheral blood. Many counts were recorded for this clonotype. Its antigen remains unknown.

The sequence was obtained from a woman under 30 with Graves' hyperthyroidism. V is TRBV7-9 and J is TRBJ2-2, with TRBD1 as a possible D gene (5 bases). The sample consisted of blood. In DNA form, the CDR3 reads TGTGCCAGCAGCTTAGAATGGGGCCAGGGGAACACCGGGGAGCTGTTTTTT. It is translated as CASSLEWGQGNTGELFF.